The following is a T cell receptor (beta chain) sequence with its context. Antigen unknown. The sorted Tregs were CD4+CD25+CD127-/low cells. Study-wide findings and caveats: Tumor Tregs overlapped most with tumor, then blood, naive CD4+ cells. Larger-cohort validation covered only one TCR beta V-J rearrangement.

Full-length variable regions came from constant-region reverse primers plus semi-nested Nested Universal Primer A PCR. TCRdb reanalysed the 5' RACE reads using MiXCR and keeps one entry per CDR3 protein. The data show about 57,000 distinct CDR3 sequences, approximately 27% seen once. This CDR3 has 15 residues. Looked up from germline, CDR1 is LGHNA and CDR2 is YNFKEQ. The V and J ends lost 3 bases and 0 bases respectively, with 11 bases between them. The sequence came from a female donor with breast cancer. V usage is TRBV4-2 and J usage is TRBJ1-1; D not certain. The sequencing input was tumor-infiltrating Tregs sorted from the breast tumor. The DNA of the CDR3 is TGTGCCAGCAGCCATCCCCCGGGGATGAACACTGAAGCTTTCTTT. This gives the protein CASSHPPGMNTEAFF.